The clone carrying this TCR beta chain has only one observation. What it binds is not known. There are 15 residues in the CDR3. With 8 bases clipped from V and 0 bases from J, the junction kept 6 bases outside the gene matches. Germline V CDR1 and CDR2: SNHLY, FYNNEI. Method: immunoSEQ multiplex PCR; TCRdb's copy keeps in-frame clones and lacks some. In the table there are about 220,000 clones, under 95% of which are singletons. This entry comes from a study of T cell responses to AZD1222 COVID-19 vaccine. Broader study findings: Mostly white British, mostly female donors; authors suggested clonal diversity may be underestimated. Targets within unmutated variant regions were reportedly found for nearly half of spike-specific TCRs. It was only 6 or 7 AZD1222 recipients who were seropositive at baseline.

The rearrangement joins TRBV2 to TRBJ2-4; 8 nucleotides align to TRBD1. This specimen consisted of peripheral blood, obtained on day 0 of MenACWY control vaccination. The sequence derives from an adult in good health. The CDR3: CASGDRSLAKNIQYF. The DNA for the CDR3 is TGTGCCAGCGGGGACAGGTCCTTAGCCAAAAACATTCAGTACTTC.